This paragraph covers one TCR beta chain sequence. Its antigen is currently not known. Base qualities are missing; no much larger clone stands one base away. The record originates from a study of cytomegalovirus exposure and HLA in healthy donors (dated by TCRdb to about 2017). With respect to the entire study: An earlier analysis of 587 of the donors reported 276 Gb of sequence data and 117 million unique TCR beta sequences obtained from around 170 million T cells. A later analysis re-examined previously published TCR beta repertoires from several hundred donors and added high-resolution HLA genotyping to investigate patterns of TCR occurrence. The genetic ancestry cluster associated with self-reported Caucasian donors included 80% to 90% of the roughly 400 genotyped donors. To predict cytomegalovirus infection status, the study brought together high-throughput TCR immunosequencing, statistical association of individual TCRs with disease status, and machine learning. The aim of the study was to test whether cataloging public T cell receptors could identify signatures of past pathogen exposure. Roughly five DR-DQ haplotypes were treated as single units for association and clustering because of strong linkage in the cohort. About 300 gigabases of sequencing data and roughly 80 million unique TCR sequences made up an early release that covered 500 to 700 HLA-typed donors. A later genetic analysis took genome-wide SNP genotypes for about 55% of the 666 donors and used that subset as a discovery cohort. A separate validation cohort of roughly 110 different subjects was used in addition to the roughly 640-subject first cohort. The study profiled the T cell repertoires of hundreds of subjects by immunosequencing and related them to cytomegalovirus serostatus. Every repertoire in the discovery cohort had been generated on one and the same sequencing platform. In an earlier analysis of a few hundred of the donors, high-throughput TCR beta sequencing was used to judge whether each TCR beta V gene segment behaved as functional or pseudogenic. HLA typing included class I and class II loci at four-digit resolution. On average, 235,054 unique TCR beta nucleotide sequences were sequenced per donor among more than 350 genotyped donors of the cohort, with approximately 18% of those sequences being non-productive. In the later analysis, no new phenotypic data were used to find candidate immune exposures; instead, reliance was placed on TCR beta sequences and their occurrence across donors. The number of donors typed differed by locus, with about 629-630 for A, B, C, DRB1 and DQB1, approximately 500 for DQA1, nearly 610 for DPA1, and some 450 for DPB1. Alongside the repertoire data, information on donor age, sex, ethnicity and CMV serostatus was compiled. General conclusions and limits of the study: A cluster of highly shared sequence variants was judged likely to be a technical artifact of the sequencing pipeline. While some public TCRs were present in many individuals, most TCR sequences turned up only very rarely across donors. A total of 150 or so TCR beta chains were listed by the study as associated with cytomegalovirus. A later analysis associated some 17,000 TCR beta sequences with specific HLA alleles at a false discovery rate of 0.05. Cytomegalovirus status was reported to be diagnosed by the classifier with high specificity and sensitivity in both the original and validation cohorts. Strong co-occurrence of HLA alleles, especially DR and DQ, made assigning TCR associations to individual alleles difficult. Because some donors lacked HLA typing at each locus, the association tests relied only on the typed subset. A few of the identified cytomegalovirus-associated TCR beta chains were confirmed in vitro to be specific for cytomegalovirus antigens. A further reported finding was that TCR beta sequences accurately predicted the HLA-A and HLA-B alleles for most subjects in the first cohort. For the cohort, immune exposure information was limited to CMV serostatus. The authors suggested that the approach could potentially be extended to other disease states and immunological phenotypes. According to a later analysis, most CMV-associated TCR beta chains appeared to be HLA-restricted, and the HLA associations seemed to be driven largely by CMV exposure. Broadly in line with IMGT annotations, most TCR beta V segments showed up in productive rearrangements about 87% or about 30% of the time in an earlier analysis of a few hundred of the donors. Only TCR beta chains were sequenced in this cohort, and the absence of alpha or paired-chain data limited detectable features. Because the 87-base-pair reads could not distinguish some IMGT-functional V segments, including TRBV6-2 and TRBV6-3, those segments were excluded. A later genetic analysis associated a missense DCLRE1C variant with V-gene and J-gene trimming of TCR beta chains, and an independent cohort replicated the association. According to a later analysis, parvovirus B19, influenza, CMV and Epstein-Barr virus appeared linked to several top co-occurrence clusters. The earlier analysis of a few hundred of the donors excluded approximately 17 rarely observed V segments, including chromosome 9 orphons, because counts were too low. Linkage disequilibrium might explain the correlated functional status among segregating V segments, but an unknown experimental factor could not be excluded. A later analysis found that HLA-associated TCR beta chains were more clonally expanded and had lower generation probabilities than equally common non-associated chains. According to a later genetic analysis, donors in an Asian-associated ancestry cluster had fewer N-insertions in productive TCRs than the approximately 650-donor mean. Sequencing depth was assumed to be roughly uniform across donors in the presence/absence analyses, though that assumption may not hold. In a later analysis, TCR association rates were found to vary across HLA loci, with the most associated TCRs seen for DRB1 alleles and the fewest for HLA-C alleles.

The germline V gene encodes CDR1 LNHDA and CDR2 SQIVND (reference sequence). Between the V and J ends, shortened by 0 bases and 3 bases respectively, the junction contains 9 bases. Spanning cysteine to phenylalanine, the CDR3 consists of 15 amino acids. The only DNA kept is the CDR3, 45 bases in frame from the first base. The method behind the library was the immunoSEQ multiplex PCR assay. For the multiplex PCR, a mixture combining 60 forward primers for TCR Vbeta segments and 13 reverse primers for TCR Jbeta segments was used. A multiplex PCR assay on genomic DNA amplified the CDR3 region of rearranged TCR beta genes. On the Illumina HiSeq System, the amplified TCR beta libraries were sequenced as 87-base-pair reads. For the original study's pipeline: In a later analysis, some 80 million unique TCR beta chains were counted across the roughly 610 repertoires, and roughly 10 million of these chains were shared by at least two donors. Raw reads were error-corrected and collapsed into unique sequences with a nearest-neighbor algorithm that merged closely related sequences to remove PCR and sequencing errors. Alignment of CDR3 sequences to IMGT reference sequences was used to assign V, D and J gene segments. For a sequence to be retained, a match of at least six nucleotides to both a V gene segment and a J gene segment was required. A rearrangement counted as productive if the CDR3 had no stop codons and remained in frame with V and J, and every other rearrangement counted as non-productive. CDR3 was defined according to IMGT convention as the region running from the second conserved V-encoded cysteine to the conserved J-encoded phenylalanine. The earlier analysis of fewer than 700 of the donors excluded sequences that lacked an unambiguous match to a single V gene segment. An earlier analysis of approximately 590 of the donors classified V segments as functional when productive rearrangements were above 56.7% and as segregating when the standard deviation between donors was above 5%. A statistical classification framework was built to diagnose cytomegalovirus status from the catalog of TCR beta chain sequences. A later analysis assigned V and J genes by comparing TCR nucleotide sequences with IMGT/GENE-DB human TR gene sequences. The TCRdist pipeline was used in a later analysis to assign CDR3 sequences and most-parsimonious VDJ recombination scenarios. In a later analysis, each TCR beta chain was defined by its CDR3 amino acid sequence together with its V-gene family, and reads without a unique V-gene family were excluded. To address suspected cross-contamination and a sequencing artifact, a later analysis removed under 600 highly shared, low-generation-probability nucleotide sequences. In a later analysis, a clonal expansion index was calculated for each public chain from normalized within-repertoire ranks of inferred template counts. In a later analysis, generation probabilities were computed using a VDJ recombination model fitted to out-of-frame rearrangements, and the results were checked against IGoR. In a later analysis, TCR-TCR, TCR-HLA and TCR-CMV co-occurrence was scored with hypergeometric tests, and a repertoire-size bias correction was applied to TCR pairs. A later analysis estimated false discovery rates by permuting HLA or CMV assignments 20 times. In a later analysis, co-occurring TCRs were grouped using DBSCAN, and TCRdist sequence similarity was added for clustering within HLA-allele-positive subsets. Co-occurrence clustering excluded repertoires with fewer than 30,000 or more than 120,000 public chains, plus five with anomalous nucleotide sharing. As stored in TCRdb, this immuneACCESS dataset retains in-frame rearrangements with V and J assigned. A fraction of the clones does not appear; measured against another copy, unresolved V genes explain less than half of the discrepancy, and the remainder lacks a known reason. D and trimming were read from the DNA, whereas the V and J calls and clone size are those reported in that table. The sample includes about 110,000 clones, with 82% observed a single time. The ten largest account for 1.5% to 2% of the sample.

The cohort comprised under 700 healthy bone marrow donors. At the time of sampling, all cohort members were nominally healthy, though unrecorded immune exposures were likely present. The donor was CMV seronegative and belonged to the group of around 350 seronegative cohort members. Every donor gave a peripheral blood sample, and the peripheral blood mononuclear cells from that sample were used for TCR beta sequencing. The Qiagen DNeasy Blood Extraction Kit was used to extract genomic DNA from the blood cell samples. The source is a man aged 45-65 years in good health and CMV-seronegative. The rearrangement joined TRBV19 to TRBJ1-5, with the D gene too uncertain to name. Sequences were obtained from PBMCs. At the DNA level, the sequence is TGTGCCAGTAGTATAGATCGCGGGATCAATCAGCCCCAGCATTTT. Its protein product is CASSIDRGINQPQHF.